The TCR beta chain described here comes from a study of Graves' ophthalmopathy and Graves' hyperthyroidism. Amplification of TCR beta CDR3 regions used RNA transcripts. Second-round multiplex PCR followed a first-round RT-PCR using HTBI primers. One entry per CDR3 protein, called by TCRdb with MiXCR from the multiplex PCR reads. The data contain 650,000 to 900,000 distinct CDR3 sequences, approximately 40% of them singletons. Enrollment excluded any patients with other autoimmune diseases, uncontrolled infections, pregnancy or lactation. Diagnostic conclusions were grounded in clinical symptoms, serum thyroxine, TRAb, thyroid ultrasound and orbital computed tomography. The CDR3 runs 14 residues. Trimming took off 10 bases at V and 4 bases at J, with 20 bases between the two ends. Per the germline V gene, CDR1 is ENHRY and CDR2 is SYGVKD. A word on this clonotype: No antigen is known for it.

General study findings and limits: The model's ophthalmopathy progression predictions had roughly 71% sensitivity and less than 75% specificity. Appearing in blood as well were most expanded thyroid clonotypes above 0.001 frequency.

The source of this sequence is an adult man with Graves' ophthalmopathy. The specimen sequenced was peripheral blood. The chain carries TRBV10-3 and TRBJ2-7; the D is unclear. CDR3 coding DNA: TGTGCCACGGCTCCCGGCGAAAAGGTTTACGAGCAGTACTTC. Translated, it gives CATAPGEKVYEQYF.